The clone carrying this T cell receptor (beta chain) was detected many times. The antigen remains undetermined. V dropped 3 bases and J dropped 9 bases, with 13 bases sitting between them. The CDR3 length is 13 residues. Looked up from germline, CDR1 is SGHRS and CDR2 is YFSETQ. This sample was taken from a study of identical twins. Study-wide results and caveats: Carriage of fewer insertions was seen in abundant cord blood beta clonotypes, whereas memory repertoires showed none. Interpretation of the results relied on cross-sectional statistical analysis and not on following the same donors. Analyses based on zero insertions could be partly confounded by invariant MAIT and iNKT cells. Out-of-frame alpha sequences shared by twins were enriched for low generation probability.

TCRdb re-derived calls from the 5' RACE reads in MiXCR, one entry per CDR3 protein. Among about 240,000 distinct CDR3 sequences, roughly 10% were seen once, and the ten largest hold approximately 9.1%. This receptor was taken from a man aged 50 or older in good health. The chain recombines TRBV5-1 with TRBJ2-1; unclear D gene. Material for sequencing was memory T cells sorted from blood. CDR3 nucleotide sequence: TGCGCCAGCAGCTGGGGAACGGCCTTTGAGCAGTTCTTC. Its translation is CASSWGTAFEQFF.